The source of this T cell receptor (beta chain) is a study of cytotoxic CD8 clonotypes in ibrutinib-treated CLL. Study-wide context: Samples yielded averages of approximately 260,000 productive templates and 94,000 or so productive rearrangements.

From germline, CDR1 is LNHDA and CDR2 SQIVND (reference sequence). V shed 7 bases and J 0 bases; nucleotides not matched to a gene: 5. This CDR3 region has 14 residues. The assay was immunoSEQ multiplex PCR, and TCRdb's table has in-frame clones only and misses some. Among about 44,000 clones listed, roughly two thirds were seen once. This specimen was PBMCs, taken after 12 months of ibrutinib treatment. The receptor comes from a human donor with chronic lymphocytic leukemia. The chain employs TRBV19 and TRBJ1-1; 7 nucleotides line up with TRBD1. CDR3 protein: CASTLQGMNTEAFF. CDR3 coding DNA: TGTGCCAGTACCCTACAGGGGATGAACACTGAAGCTTTCTTT. Using reference TRBV19 and TRBJ1-1 for the parts outside the CDR3, the full variable domain is DGGITQSPKYLFRKEGQNVTLSCEQNLNHDAMYWYRQDPGQGLRLIYYSQIVNDFQKGDIAEGYSVSREKKESFPLTVTSAQKNPTAFYLCASTLQGMNTEAFFGQGTRLTVV.